The rows below give T cell receptor beta chains drawn from one sample of a study of blood T cell repertoires in COVID-19. Here immunoSEQ multiplex PCR was the method, and the copy in TCRdb shows in-frame clones only, minus some. The sample records roughly 250,000 clones, around 88% being singletons. Input material: PBMCs or T cells enriched from blood (not recorded which). The receptors here all came from a middle-aged woman with acute COVID-19. CDR3s include the opening cysteine and the closing phenylalanine or tryptophan. D genes are given only for firm matches. Clone size appears in some rows only: once, few, many, or a class for an expanded clone.

>14|.|TRBV5-8|.|TRBJ1-4
CASSQPHNKGKLFF
TGTGCCAGCAGCCAGCCACATAACAAGGGGAAACTGTTTTTT
>15|.|TRBV30|TRBD1|TRBJ2-3
CAWSVGTGITDTQYF
TGTGCCTGGAGCGTAGGGACAGGAATAACAGATACGCAGTATTTT
>12|.|TRBV24-1|.|TRBJ2-3
CATRGSTDTQYF
TGTGCCACCAGGGGCAGCACAGATACGCAGTATTTT
>16|.|TRBV19|TRBD2|TRBJ2-1
CASSLDLAGVIYEQFF
TGTGCCAGTAGTCTCGACCTAGCGGGAGTAATCTATGAGCAGTTCTTC
>14|.|TRBV6-5|TRBD1|TRBJ2-7
CASRTGTGAYEQYF
TGTGCCAGCAGAACCGGGACAGGGGCCTACGAGCAGTACTTC
>11|.|TRBV7-9|TRBD2|TRBJ2-1
CAGGGYNEQFF
TGTGCCGGGGGAGGGTACAATGAGCAGTTCTTC
>15|few|TRBV14|.|TRBJ1-1
CASSQAGGANTEAFF
TGTGCCAGCAGCCAAGCCGGAGGGGCTAACACTGAAGCTTTCTTT
>12|.|TRBV19|.|TRBJ1-4
CASSEANEKLFF
TGTGCCAGTAGTGAGGCTAATGAAAAACTGTTTTTT
>15|.|TRBV2|TRBD1|TRBJ2-7
CASRRDRGYGSGQYF
TGTGCCAGCAGGAGGGACAGAGGATATGGGTCGGGGCAGTACTTC
>17|.|TRBV24-1|TRBD2|TRBJ2-1
CATSDSRTSGAYNEQFF
TGTGCCACCAGTGATTCGAGGACTAGCGGAGCCTACAATGAGCAGTTCTTC
>14|.|TRBV20-1|TRBD1|TRBJ2-7
CSASVGQGVGEQYF
TGCAGTGCTAGTGTGGGACAGGGGGTAGGAGAGCAGTACTTC
>16|.|TRBV3-1/TRBV3-2|TRBD2|TRBJ2-1
CASSHSLAGGPNEQFF
TGTGCCAGCAGCCACTCCCTAGCGGGAGGTCCAAATGAGCAGTTCTTC
>17|.|TRBV27|TRBD1|TRBJ1-5
CASSRQGGSRGNQPQHF
TGTGCCAGCAGCCGACAGGGGGGTAGTCGAGGCAATCAGCCCCAGCATTTT
>15|.|TRBV7-9|TRBD1|TRBJ2-2
CASSPRQGGTGELFF
TGTGCCAGCAGCCCTCGACAGGGGGGCACCGGGGAGCTGTTTTTT
>19|once|TRBV7-9|TRBD2|TRBJ2-5
CASSLSPGLAGGREETQYF
TGTGCCAGCAGCTTAAGTCCAGGACTAGCGGGAGGGAGGGAAGAGACCCAGTACTTC
>15|.|TRBV5-1|TRBD2|TRBJ2-7
CASSLGLAGVYEQYF
TGCGCCAGCAGCTTGGGACTAGCGGGAGTTTACGAGCAGTACTTC
>18|.|TRBV19|TRBD1|TRBJ1-5
CASSIVRDRRLNNQPQHF
TGTGCCAGTAGTATAGTACGGGACAGGCGCCTTAACAATCAGCCCCAGCATTTT
>15|once|TRBV27|TRBD2|TRBJ2-7
CASRSGTSGTYEQYF
TGTGCCAGCAGGTCCGGGACTAGCGGAACCTACGAGCAGTACTTC
>15|.|TRBV9|TRBD1|TRBJ1-2
CASSVEAGGAPGYTF
TGTGCCAGCAGCGTAGAGGCAGGGGGAGCCCCTGGCTACACCTTC
>12|.|TRBV11-2|.|TRBJ1-4
CASSPNGEKLFF
TGTGCCAGCAGCCCAAACGGTGAAAAACTGTTTTTT
>17|.|TRBV2|TRBD2|TRBJ2-1
CASSHPGLAGGPNEQFF
TGTGCCAGCAGCCACCCGGGACTAGCGGGAGGGCCCAATGAGCAGTTCTTC
>14|.|TRBV6-5|TRBD1|TRBJ1-1
CASSTRTGNTEAFF
TGTGCCAGCAGTACCCGGACAGGGAACACTGAAGCTTTCTTT
>16|.|TRBV11-3|.|TRBJ1-3
CASSSRQLISGNTIYF
TGTGCCAGCAGCTCAAGACAGCTCATCTCTGGAAACACCATATATTTT
>15|.|TRBV19|.|TRBJ2-7
CASSIDLATPTEQYF
TGTGCCAGTAGTATAGATCTAGCTACCCCCACCGAGCAGTACTTC
>16|.|TRBV5-4|.|TRBJ2-2
CASSGTGGRYTGELFF
TGTGCCAGCAGCGGGACTGGAGGGAGGTACACCGGGGAGCTGTTTTTT
>15|.|TRBV5-4|.|TRBJ2-4
CASSLWAGRQNIQYF
TGTGCCAGCAGCTTATGGGCAGGGCGTCAAAACATTCAGTACTTC
>16|.|TRBV5-4|TRBD2|TRBJ2-3
CASKLAGDEGTDTQYF
TGTGCCAGCAAACTAGCGGGAGACGAGGGGACAGATACGCAGTATTTT
>14|.|TRBV11-1|.|TRBJ1-1
CASSLVGGNTEAFF
TGTGCCAGCAGCTTAGTCGGGGGAAACACTGAAGCTTTCTTT
>16|.|TRBV4-1|TRBD1|TRBJ1-5
CASSQDGDRGFQPQHF
TGCGCCAGCAGCCAAGATGGGGACAGGGGCTTTCAGCCCCAGCATTTT
>15|.|TRBV19|.|TRBJ2-7
CASSNGQTSSYEQYF
TGTGCCAGTAGTAACGGACAGACGAGCTCCTACGAGCAGTACTTC
>15|.|TRBV19|.|TRBJ2-1
CASTEGGGATNEQFF
TGTGCCAGTACGGAAGGAGGCGGGGCCACCAATGAGCAGTTCTTC
>13|.|TRBV12-3/TRBV12-4|TRBD1|TRBJ2-7
CASSRDRTYEQYF
TGTGCCAGCAGCCGGGACAGAACCTACGAGCAGTACTTC
>15|.|TRBV5-1|TRBD1|TRBJ1-2
CASSPSGTGVHGYTF
TGCGCCAGCAGCCCCTCCGGGACAGGGGTACATGGCTACACCTTC
>15|.|TRBV1|.|TRBJ2-7
CTSSPREGRDYEQYF
TGCACCAGCAGCCCTCGTGAGGGAAGGGATTACGAGCAGTACTTC
>14|.|TRBV6-5|TRBD2|TRBJ2-7
CASLTSGRFYEQYF
TGTGCCAGCTTAACTAGCGGGAGATTCTACGAGCAGTACTTC
>17|.|TRBV6-1|TRBD2|TRBJ2-7
CASSEDGLAGGPYEQYF
TGTGCCAGCAGTGAAGATGGACTAGCGGGAGGGCCCTACGAGCAGTACTTC
>13|.|TRBV5-4|TRBD1|TRBJ1-2
CASSPTGMSGYTF
TGTGCCAGCAGCCCGACAGGGATGAGTGGCTACACCTTC
>17|.|TRBV7-9|.|TRBJ2-3
CASSPRGGLGAVDTQYF
TGTGCCAGCAGCCCCAGGGGGGGACTAGGGGCCGTAGATACGCAGTATTTT
>15|.|TRBV9|.|TRBJ2-2
CASSTRLMNTGELFF
TGTGCCAGCAGTACGAGACTAATGAACACCGGGGAGCTGTTTTTT
>17|.|TRBV23-1|.|TRBJ2-7
CASSHYPTEGDSTEQYF
TGCGCCAGCAGTCATTACCCGACAGAAGGGGATTCTACCGAGCAGTACTTC
>13|few|TRBV2|TRBD1|TRBJ1-6
CASSEGQASPLHF
TGTGCCAGCAGTGAGGGACAGGCCTCACCCCTCCACTTT
>14|few|TRBV5-1|.|TRBJ1-1
CASSPEAVGSEAFF
TGCGCCAGCAGCCCGGAGGCCGTCGGTTCTGAAGCTTTCTTT